The 7 T cell receptor beta chains below come from one sample, sequenced in a study of shared clonotypes between healthy human individuals. Measured with immunoSEQ multiplex PCR; TCRdb has only the in-frame clones, and not every one. This table has about 1 million clones, 60% to 80% appearing once. The sample was memory CD4+ T cells sorted from blood. Subset indicated: CD45RA-negative fraction. The receptors originated from a man between 18 and 29 years old in good health.

This clone was detected only a few times. V gene TRBV7-9 combines with J gene TRBJ2-3, with D hard to call. The germline CDR1 and CDR2 sequences are SEHNR and FQNEAQ (reference sequence). V gave up 5 bases and J gave up 2 bases, with 11 bases separating them. The CDR3 consists of 14 residues. The CDR3 sequence: CASSRRQPTDTQYF. CDR3 in DNA: TGTGCCAGCAGCCGGCGGCAACCCACAGATACGCAGTATTTT.

This chain uses TRBV18 with TRBJ2-5; tentatively, D is TRBD1 (6 bases). The CDR3 extends over 15 amino acids. V lost 5 bases, J lost 1 base, and 14 bases lay in between. CDR1 is KGHSH, CDR2 LQKENI, per germline. The CDR3 is CASSFNQGIQETQYF. Written as DNA, the CDR3 is TGTGCCAGCTCATTTAATCAGGGGATCCAAGAGACCCAGTACTTC.

A note on this clone: Additional DNA sequences in this sample encode the identical CDR3. The V gene is TRBV5-4, the J gene TRBJ1-1, with D tentatively TRBD1 (5 bases). Trimming left V 4 bases short and J 1 base short, with 14 bases between. The CDR3 covers 15 residues. Germline CDR1 and CDR2: SGHNT and YYREEE (reference sequence). CDR3: CASSRDGPQNTEAFF. For the CDR3, the DNA is TGTGCCAGCAGCCGGGACGGCCCCCAGAACACTGAAGCTTTCTTT.

The genes are TRBV30 and TRBJ1-4; a weak D match, TRBD1 (5 bases). The V gene's germline CDR1 is GTSNPN and CDR2 SVGIG (reference sequence). Trimming left V 3 bases short and J 7 bases short, with 12 bases between. This CDR3 has 13 residues. The CDR3 DNA is TGTGCCTGGAGAGGGGCCTCCGGTGAAAAACTGTTTTTT. Residues: CAWRGASGEKLFF.

This clone was counted a few times. This same CDR3 is encoded by further DNA sequences in the sample. V usage is TRBV5-5 and J usage is TRBJ2-5; possible D gene TRBD2, 5 bases. With 4 bases removed from V and 1 base from J, the gap between germline ends came to 14 bases. Per the germline V gene, CDR1 is SGHKS and CDR2 is YYEKEE (reference sequence). The CDR3 sequence is 15 residues long. CDR3 protein: CASSLSGSFQETQYF. The CDR3, as DNA: TGTGCCAGCAGCCTAAGCGGCAGCTTCCAAGAGACCCAGTACTTC.

V usage is TRBV5-1 and J usage is TRBJ2-7; perhaps TRBD2 as D (6 bases). The V end lost 4 bases, the J end lost 7 bases, and 21 bases lay between the germline ends. This CDR3 region has 15 residues. Germline loops: CDR1 SGHRS, CDR2 YFSETQ. The CDR3 sequence: CASSANSGGFEEQYF. The CDR3 nucleotides are TGCGCCAGCAGCGCTAATAGTGGGGGGTTCGAGGAGCAGTACTTC.

The rearrangement links TRBV7-2 to TRBJ1-5; tentative D call: TRBD1 (5 bases). Per the germline V gene, CDR1 is SGHTA and CDR2 is FQGNSA. Trimming removed 5 bases from V and 5 bases from J, with 16 bases in between. This CDR3 is built from 15 residues. The CDR3 loop is CASSLGTPDYQPQHF. The DNA for the CDR3 is TGTGCCAGCAGCCTAGGGACGCCGGATTATCAGCCCCAGCATTTT.